The T cell receptor (beta chain) under discussion was sequenced for a study of T cell responses to AZD1222 COVID-19 vaccine (dated by TCRdb to about 2021). Turning to the overall study: A total of 233 trial participants underwent TCR sequencing, of whom approximately 200 had received two doses of AZD1222 and 26 had received two doses of the MenACWY control vaccine. Trial participants were enrolled into age subgroups of 18-55, 56-69 and 70-plus years, which contained about 150, 27 and 61 TCR-sequenced participants, respectively. Broader findings and caveats from the paper: The vaccine-associated CD4 TCRs covered the entire spike protein, and the dominant responses fell in regions 160-218 and 743-854. The 56-69-year group was small, and its depth increase did not reach significance, likely because of low power. After two AZD1222 doses, both the breadth and the depth of spike-specific TCRs were significantly higher than at day 0 and than in MenACWY recipients. Epitopes outside the regions mutated in the B.1.351 and B.1.1.7 variants were reportedly recognized by nearly half of the unique spike-specific TCRs. Conclusions about previously exposed vaccinees were limited because only six AZD1222 recipients were SARS-CoV-2 seropositive at baseline. Participants were mostly white British, with more females than males. The authors suggested clonal diversity may have been underestimated. Because no samples from the day 14 peak response were available, repertoires could be characterized only after the peak T cell response.

The sample's time point label, in plain terms: about 28 days (+/-7) after the second vaccine dose. Because spike-specific TCR depth and breadth did not differ between the two schedules, AZD1222 recipients who got a second dose at roughly 4 weeks were pooled with those who got a second dose at roughly 12 weeks. The vaccinee samples were drawn from two UK trials, COV001 and COV002, one of which was a single-blind randomized controlled phase 2/3 trial testing AZD1222 (ChAdOx1 nCoV-19) in healthy adults. Trial participant PBMC samples were collected at day 0 and day 28 after the second dose for TCRbeta chain sequencing. This clone was detected only once. It lacks a known antigen. The input lacks base qualities; no much larger clone sits a single base away. The germline V gene (reference sequence) yields LGHDT for CDR1 and YNNKEL for CDR2. V trim: 0 bases; J trim: 7 bases; unmatched bases: 2. From the cysteine through the phenylalanine, the CDR3 covers 15 amino acids. The retained sequence is limited to the CDR3, 45 bases, with the frame set at the first base.

The CDR3 regions of human TCRbeta chains were analyzed by immunosequencing. In the authors' own workflow: Repertoire TCRs were matched against a reference library of SARS-CoV-2-specific TCRs generated with the MIRA antigen-specificity platform. Breadth meant the fraction of unique TCRs that were SARS-CoV-2-associated, whereas depth meant the fraction of total T cells that were SARS-CoV-2-associated. Using the MIRA data, each spike-specific TCR was assigned both to the spike region to which the TCR was reactive and to a CD4 or CD8 class. Log10-transformed breadth and depth values were compared by one-way ANOVA with Sidak's multiple comparisons tests. What TCRdb holds here is the immuneACCESS table cut down to in-frame rearrangements. Part of the clones is not present; checked against another copy, under half of the missing clones reflect an unresolved V gene, and the others are unexplained. The V and J calls and the clone size are those of that table, but D and trimming were determined from the DNA. In all, the sample holds under 140,000 clones, and 85% to 90% of those were seen once. Around 16% of the sample goes to the ten largest clones.

The source of this sequence is an adult who received the AZD1222 COVID-19 vaccine. Here the chain combines TRBV3-1 (or the pseudogene TRBV3-2) and TRBJ1-4; 10 nucleotides in the junction match TRBD1. Sample: peripheral blood, taken 28 days after the second AZD1222 dose. The DNA sequence is given as TGTGCCAGCAGCCAAGATGGGACAGGGGCTGAAAAACTGTTTTTT. This encodes CASSQDGTGAEKLFF.